This entry lists 3 T cell receptor beta chains sequenced from one sample in a study of T cells in Graves' hyperthyroidism and ophthalmopathy. Researchers took RNA transcripts and amplified the TCR beta CDR3 regions from them. Initially, a first-round RT-PCR of the TCR CDR3 employed the HTBI primer set. A single record per CDR3 protein comes from TCRdb applying MiXCR to the multiplex PCR reads. Seen here are approximately 510,000 distinct CDR3 sequences, around 50% observed once, and the top ten hold about 43%. The specimen sequenced was peripheral blood or thyroid tissue (not recorded which). These receptors were obtained from an adult woman with Graves' disease, either hyperthyroidism or ophthalmopathy (not recorded which).

In this sample, this clonotype turned up many times. The chain has TRBV4-1 and TRBJ2-5; TRBD2 might be the D (6 bases). With 1 base removed from V and 2 bases from J, the gap between germline ends came to 14 bases. There are 16 residues in the CDR3. Per germline, CDR1 MGHRA and CDR2 YSYEKL. In nucleotides, the CDR3 is TGCGCCAGCAGCCAAGGGGGCGGGACCGCACAAGAGACCCAGTACTTC. It yields the protein CASSQGGGTAQETQYF.

The chain has TRBV12-3 or TRBV12-4 and TRBJ2-3, with no clear D. V was pared by 5 bases and J by 11 bases, with 14 bases between. The CDR3 totals 12 residues. The CDR3 DNA reads TGTGCCAGCAGTCCGCTTTGGTCTGTGCAGTATTTT. Translation gives CASSPLWSVQYF.

This clonotype was seen at least ten times. The chain joins TRBV2 to TRBJ1-1; D is unclear. V lost 10 bases and J lost 9, with 15 bases in between. The CDR3 totals 11 residues. Germline-derived CDR1 and CDR2 are SNHLY and FYNNEI. In DNA form, the CDR3 reads TGTGCCAACTCTGACACGGCTCAAGCTTTCTTT. Protein product: CANSDTAQAFF.